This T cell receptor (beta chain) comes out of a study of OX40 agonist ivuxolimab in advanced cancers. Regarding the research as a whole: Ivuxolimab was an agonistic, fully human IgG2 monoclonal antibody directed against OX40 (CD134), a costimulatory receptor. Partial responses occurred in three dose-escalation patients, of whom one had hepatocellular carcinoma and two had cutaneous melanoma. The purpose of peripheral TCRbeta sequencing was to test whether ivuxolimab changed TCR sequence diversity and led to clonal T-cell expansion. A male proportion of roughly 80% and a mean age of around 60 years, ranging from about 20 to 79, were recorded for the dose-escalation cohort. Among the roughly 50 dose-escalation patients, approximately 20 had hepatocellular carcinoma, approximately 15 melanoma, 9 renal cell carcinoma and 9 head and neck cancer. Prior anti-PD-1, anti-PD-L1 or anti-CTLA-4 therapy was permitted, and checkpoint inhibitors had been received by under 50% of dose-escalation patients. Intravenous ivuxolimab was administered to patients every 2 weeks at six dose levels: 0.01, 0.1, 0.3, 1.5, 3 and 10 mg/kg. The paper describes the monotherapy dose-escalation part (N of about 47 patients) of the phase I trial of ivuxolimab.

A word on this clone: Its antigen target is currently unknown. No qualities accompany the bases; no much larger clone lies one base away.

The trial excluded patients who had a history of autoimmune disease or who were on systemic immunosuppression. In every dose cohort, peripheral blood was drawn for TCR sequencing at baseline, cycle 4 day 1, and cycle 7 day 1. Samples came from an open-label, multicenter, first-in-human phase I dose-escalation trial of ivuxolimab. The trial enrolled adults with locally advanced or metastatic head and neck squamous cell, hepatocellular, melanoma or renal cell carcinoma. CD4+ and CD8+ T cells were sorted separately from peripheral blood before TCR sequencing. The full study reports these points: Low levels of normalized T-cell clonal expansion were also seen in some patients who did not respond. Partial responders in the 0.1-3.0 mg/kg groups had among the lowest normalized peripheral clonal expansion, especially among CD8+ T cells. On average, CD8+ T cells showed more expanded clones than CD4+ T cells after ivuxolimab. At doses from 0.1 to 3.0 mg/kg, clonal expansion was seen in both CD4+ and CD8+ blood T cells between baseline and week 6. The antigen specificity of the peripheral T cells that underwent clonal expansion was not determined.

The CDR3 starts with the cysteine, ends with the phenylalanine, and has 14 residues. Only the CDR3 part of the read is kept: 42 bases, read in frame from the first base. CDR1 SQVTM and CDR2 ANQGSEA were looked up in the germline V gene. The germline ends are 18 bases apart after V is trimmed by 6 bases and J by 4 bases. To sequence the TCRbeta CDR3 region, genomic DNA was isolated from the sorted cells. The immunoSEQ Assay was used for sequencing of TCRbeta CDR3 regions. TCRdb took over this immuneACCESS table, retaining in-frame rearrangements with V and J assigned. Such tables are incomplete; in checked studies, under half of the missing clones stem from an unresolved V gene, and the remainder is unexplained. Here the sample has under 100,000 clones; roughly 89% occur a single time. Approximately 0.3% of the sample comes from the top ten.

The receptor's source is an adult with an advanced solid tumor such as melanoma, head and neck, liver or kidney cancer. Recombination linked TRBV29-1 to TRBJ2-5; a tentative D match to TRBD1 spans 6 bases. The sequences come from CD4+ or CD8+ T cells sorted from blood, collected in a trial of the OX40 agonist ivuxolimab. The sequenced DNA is TGCAGCGTCACGCCCTACGGCAGGGGAGAGACCCAGTACTTC. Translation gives CSVTPYGRGETQYF. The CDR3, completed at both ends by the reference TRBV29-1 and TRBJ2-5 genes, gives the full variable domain SAVISQKPSRDICQRGTSLTIQCQVDSQVTMMFWYRQQPGQSLTLIATANQGSEATYESGFVIDKFPISRPNLTFSTLTVSNMSPEDSSIYLCSVTPYGRGETQYFGPGTRLLVL.